Listed below are T cell receptor beta chains from one sample, sequenced in a study of blood T cell repertoires in COVID-19. The repertoire was sequenced with immunoSEQ multiplex PCR; TCRdb's copy has only in-frame clones and lacks some. The sample lists roughly 500,000 clones, roughly 87% occurring once. Sequencing was carried out using peripheral blood. Every receptor here comes from a man between 18 and 29 years old with COVID-19, enrolled during active disease. CDR3s include the opening cysteine and the closing phenylalanine or tryptophan. The order of the fields is clone size, J gene, V gene, D gene, CDR3 DNA, CDR3 protein. The D gene is left open where the match is weak. Clone size is stated in some rows and not others, as once, few, many or a class when expanded.

-,TRBJ2-3,TRBV3-1/TRBV3-2,TRBD2,TGTGCCAGCAGCCTCAGACCGGGACTAGCCCGGAGAGATACGCAGTATTTT,CASSLRPGLARRDTQYF
-,TRBJ1-2,TRBV24-1,TRBD1,TGTGCCACCAGGGCGACAGGGGACTATGGCTACACCTTC,CATRATGDYGYTF
-,TRBJ2-1,TRBV24-1,TRBD1,TGTGCCACCAGTGATGTACAGGGGCTAAACTCCTACAATGAGCAGTTCTTC,CATSDVQGLNSYNEQFF
-,TRBJ2-2,TRBV27,TRBD1,TGTGCCAGCAGTTACCTGGGGACAGGGGGCATCACCGGGGAGCTGTTTTTT,CASSYLGTGGITGELFF
-,TRBJ1-5,TRBV7-9,TRBD1,TGTGCCAGCAGCTCGACAGGGTATATAAATCAGCCCCAGCATTTT,CASSSTGYINQPQHF
-,TRBJ2-3,TRBV13,-,TGTGCCAGCAGCTTAGCGGGGTTTTCCACAGATACGCAGTATTTT,CASSLAGFSTDTQYF
-,TRBJ1-1,TRBV6-5,-,TGTGCCAGCAGTTACACCAGGGTGGCTGAAGCTTTCTTT,CASSYTRVAEAFF
-,TRBJ2-1,TRBV11-2,TRBD2,TGTGCCAGCAGCTCCGACGGGGGGTTCGCTGGCAATGAGCAGTTCTTC,CASSSDGGFAGNEQFF
few,TRBJ2-7,TRBV7-9,TRBD1,TGTGCCAGCAGCTTCGGCCAGGGGGCGCGGGAGCAGTACTTC,CASSFGQGAREQYF
-,TRBJ1-6,TRBV7-9,-,TGTGCCAGCAGCTTAGGGGCAGCCGATAATTCACCCCTCCACTTT,CASSLGAADNSPLHF
-,TRBJ1-6,TRBV3-1/TRBV3-2,-,TGTGCCAGCAGCCAAGGCGGACTCCTCCACTTT,CASSQGGLLHF
-,TRBJ2-2,TRBV7-6,-,TGTGCCAGCAGCCCGTCCCGGACACTAACCGGGGAGCTGTTTTTT,CASSPSRTLTGELFF
-,TRBJ2-1,TRBV5-1,-,TGCGCCAGCAGCTTGCTTAGGGGAAGGGACAATGAGCAGTTCTTC,CASSLLRGRDNEQFF
-,TRBJ1-1,TRBV2,-,TGTGCCAGCCGCCAGTCCTTGCTCACTGAAGCTTTCTTT,CASRQSLLTEAFF
-,TRBJ2-1,TRBV7-6,TRBD2,TGTGCCAGCAGCCTCCCAACTAGCGGACTGTACAATGAGCAGTTCTTC,CASSLPTSGLYNEQFF
-,TRBJ1-2,TRBV3-1/TRBV3-2,-,TGTGCCAGCAGCCAACTAAACGCGGACTATGGCTACACCTTC,CASSQLNADYGYTF
-,TRBJ2-3,TRBV7-2,-,TGTGCCAGCAGACTTAAGACAGATACGCAGTATTTT,CASRLKTDTQYF
-,TRBJ2-5,TRBV18,-,TGTGCCAGCTCACCACCAGAGCGGACCCAGTACTTC,CASSPPERTQYF
-,TRBJ2-2,TRBV29-1,-,TGCAGCGCATACCCAGGGGTTGACACCGGGGAGCTGTTTTTT,CSAYPGVDTGELFF
few,TRBJ2-3,TRBV19,-,TGTGCCAGTAGTTCCGGGGGAGGCACAGATACGCAGTATTTT,CASSSGGGTDTQYF
-,TRBJ1-6,TRBV2,-,TGTGCCAGCAGTGAGACAGTTTCACCCCTCCACTTT,CASSETVSPLHF
-,TRBJ2-3,TRBV19,TRBD2,TGTGCCAGTGCGGGGGGGGCAGGGGCAGATACGCAGTATTTT,CASAGGAGADTQYF
once,TRBJ2-7,TRBV5-4,TRBD2,TGTGCCAGCAGCACACCGGGACTAGCCCTAAGGGAGCAGTACTTC,CASSTPGLALREQYF
-,TRBJ2-7,TRBV27,TRBD2,TGTGCCAGCAGTTTACGGCGGGGGAGCTCCTACGAGCAGTACTTC,CASSLRRGSSYEQYF
-,TRBJ2-2,TRBV7-9,TRBD1,TGTGCCAGCAGCTCCCCGGGACAGGGAAACACCGGGGAGCTGTTTTTT,CASSSPGQGNTGELFF
-,TRBJ2-7,TRBV28,-,TGTGCCAGCAGTCTCAGTGGGCCCTTCGAGCAGTACTTC,CASSLSGPFEQYF
-,TRBJ1-1,TRBV6-1,TRBD1,TGTGCCAGCAGTGCCCTAAAACAGGGGTCGTACACTGAAGCTTTCTTT,CASSALKQGSYTEAFF
once,TRBJ1-1,TRBV18,-,TGTGCCAGCTCACCACTCCCGGACACTGGGAACACTGAAGCTTTCTTT,CASSPLPDTGNTEAFF
-,TRBJ1-5,TRBV19,-,TGTGCCAGTAGACTACAGGGTCCGGCCAATCAGCCCCAGCATTTT,CASRLQGPANQPQHF
-,TRBJ1-5,TRBV24-1,-,TGTGCCACCAGTCCCGGACATCTCTCTCAGCCCCAGCATTTT,CATSPGHLSQPQHF
-,TRBJ1-2,TRBV5-4,-,TGTGCCAGCAGCTTGGTAGGGGGTCCCTATGGCTACACCTTC,CASSLVGGPYGYTF
-,TRBJ2-1,TRBV2,-,TGTTCCTCCGCAGGGGTTCTTTACAATGAGCAGTTCTTC,CSSAGVLYNEQFF
-,TRBJ1-2,TRBV4-1,-,TGCGCCAGCAGCCACCTCAACCGGACAGTTAACTATGGCTACACCTTC,CASSHLNRTVNYGYTF
-,TRBJ2-3,TRBV14,-,TGTGCCAGCAGCCTCTACACGGGGGAGGCAGATACGCAGTATTTT,CASSLYTGEADTQYF
-,TRBJ2-7,TRBV6-5,-,TGTGCCAGCGGGCCCGCGGCGGGGGCCTCTCGGGAGCAGTACTTC,CASGPAAGASREQYF
few,TRBJ1-5,TRBV27,-,TGTGCCAGCAGTCCCGGGTTCGGTAGCAATCAGCCCCAGCATTTT,CASSPGFGSNQPQHF
-,TRBJ2-1,TRBV29-1,-,TGCAGCGTTGAACCCTCGCTGAGAACTGAGCAGTTCTTC,CSVEPSLRTEQFF
-,TRBJ2-5,TRBV18,-,TGTGCCAGCTCACGGGAGGATGGAGAGACCCAGTACTTC,CASSREDGETQYF
-,TRBJ2-5,TRBV27,TRBD1,TGTGCCAGCAGTTTAAGGATTTCCGACGACAGGGGGCACCAAGAGACCCAGTACTTC,CASSLRISDDRGHQETQYF
few,TRBJ1-1,TRBV5-4,-,TGTGCCAGCAGCTCCGGGACTCCGGGAACTGTGAACACTGAAGCTTTCTTT,CASSSGTPGTVNTEAFF
-,TRBJ1-5,TRBV19,-,TGTGCCAGTAGTATACTGGTTGGGGGGAATAATCAGCCCCAGCATTTT,CASSILVGGNNQPQHF
once,TRBJ2-7,TRBV6-1,-,TGTGCCAGCAGTGAAGCGGTCAGGGTCAACTACGAGCAGTACTTC,CASSEAVRVNYEQYF
-,TRBJ1-2,TRBV12-3/TRBV12-4,TRBD1,TGTGCCAGCAGTCCCAGACAGGGTAGACACTACACCTTC,CASSPRQGRHYTF
-,TRBJ1-2,TRBV30,TRBD1,TGTGCCTGGAGTGTACGGGACAGGGGACTTTCTAACTATGGCTACACCTTC,CAWSVRDRGLSNYGYTF
-,TRBJ2-1,TRBV7-3,TRBD2,TGTGCCAGCAGCAGGACTGGCGGGAGGGCCGATGAGCAGTTCTTC,CASSRTGGRADEQFF
-,TRBJ2-3,TRBV7-9,TRBD2,TGTGCCAGCAGCTTCGGACTAGCAGATGCCACAGATACGCAGTATTTT,CASSFGLADATDTQYF
-,TRBJ2-5,TRBV6-5,-,TGTGCCAGCACCCTCAATCAGGGAAGGGAGACCCAGTACTTC,CASTLNQGRETQYF
-,TRBJ2-3,TRBV6-5,-,TGTGCCAGCAGTAGCCGACAGTCAGATACGCAGTATTTT,CASSSRQSDTQYF
-,TRBJ1-1,TRBV19,-,TGTGCCAGTAGTATAGAGACTGTGAACACTGAAGCTTTCTTT,CASSIETVNTEAFF
-,TRBJ2-2,TRBV2,-,TGTGCCAGCGGGGCGCAGGGTTCGAACACCGGGGAGCTGTTTTTT,CASGAQGSNTGELFF
-,TRBJ1-5,TRBV19,-,TGTGCCAGTGGTGGGGGGTACGGCAATCAGCCCCAGCATTTT,CASGGGYGNQPQHF